These 8 T cell receptor beta chains share one sample of origin, sequenced in a study of cytomegalovirus exposure and HLA in healthy donors. The PCR used 60 Vbeta and 13 Jbeta primers. Assay used: immunoSEQ multiplex PCR; TCRdb lists only in-frame clones, some missing. The sample holds fewer than 250,000 clones, roughly 80% seen once. Sequences were obtained from PBMCs. The receptors were gathered from a middle-aged man in good health and CMV-seronegative.

This clone has a handful of counts. DNA for the CDR3: TGTGCCAGCAGTCGAAGCGGACTCTCCGTTGAGCAGTACTTC. Translating gives CASSRSGLSVEQYF. The chain carries TRBV6-5 and TRBJ2-7; perhaps TRBD2 as D (5 bases). V lost 5 bases and J lost 7, with 18 bases in between. Germline V gene sequence: CDR1 MNHEY, CDR2 SVGAGI. The CDR3 totals 14 residues.

As DNA, the CDR3 is TGTGCCAGCATGGGACAGGGTCAACCCGACTACGAGCAGTACTTC. This translates into CASMGQGQPDYEQYF. The chain combines TRBV6-5 with TRBJ2-7; 9 nucleotides align to TRBD1. The CDR3 covers 15 residues. Germline CDR1 and CDR2: MNHEY and SVGAGI. V shed 7 bases, J shed 3 bases, and the junction held 10 bases outside the gene matches.

The sample holds one count of this clone. This sequence joins TRBV10-3 and TRBJ2-1, with a possible D match to TRBD2 (6 bases). Trimming took 6 bases from V and 7 from J, leaving 16 bases between them. CDR1 is ENHRY and CDR2 is SYGVKD in the germline V gene. CDR3 length: 14 amino acids. CDR3 nucleotide sequence: TGTGCCATCAGGGGGGGACTGGATAGGAATGAGCAGTTCTTC. This gives the protein CAIRGGLDRNEQFF.

The chain combines TRBV27 with TRBJ2-7; D possibly corresponds to TRBD1 (6 bases). Germline values: CDR1 MNHEY, CDR2 SMNVEV (reference sequence). The CDR3 covers 15 residues. The ends were cut back, 0 bases at V and 5 bases at J, with 14 bases in the middle. The CDR3 coding sequence is TGTGCCAGCAGTTTATCGTATACAGGGACCCACGAGCAGTACTTC. Encoded protein: CASSLSYTGTHEQYF.

The genes are TRBV29-1 and TRBJ1-2, with unresolved D. The CDR3 is made up of 14 amino acids. Germline V CDR1 and CDR2: SQVTM, ANQGSEA. V dropped 5 bases and J dropped 1 base, with 14 bases sitting between them. CDR3: CSVPLTPVNYGYTF. The CDR3 DNA is TGCAGCGTTCCTCTAACTCCGGTTAACTATGGCTACACCTTC.

The genes are TRBV15 and TRBJ2-7; D perhaps matches TRBD1 (5 bases). The CDR3 has 13 amino acids. Germline assignment: CDR1 LNHNV and CDR2 YYDKDF (reference sequence). The ends were cut back, 3 bases at V and 6 bases at J, with 12 bases in the middle. The CDR3, as DNA: TGTGCCACCAGCAGGGACAATCCCTCCGAGCAGTACTTC. Translation: CATSRDNPSEQYF. Supplemented by reference TRBV15 and TRBJ2-7, the full variable domain reads DAMVIQNPRYQVTQFGKPVTLSCSQTLNHNVMYWYQQKSSQAPKLLFHYYDKDFNNEADTPDNFQSRRPNTSFCFLDIRSPGLGDTAMYLCATSRDNPSEQYFGPGTRLTVT.

The rearrangement joins TRBV7-9 to TRBJ1-3; D might be TRBD1 (5 bases). The CDR3 loop spans 15 amino acids. Trimming stripped 2 bases from V and 1 base from J, with 9 bases between. Germline V gene sequence: CDR1 SEHNR, CDR2 FQNEAQ (reference sequence). DNA of the CDR3: TGTGCCAGCAGCTTATTGGGGGGGTCTGGAAACACCATATATTTT. It translates to CASSLLGGSGNTIYF.

Here the CDR3 reads CASGLTGTGGTGELFF. In DNA form, the CDR3 reads TGTGCTAGTGGCCTGACCGGGACAGGGGGCACCGGGGAGCTGTTTTTT. The chain employs TRBV12-5 and TRBJ2-2; the match to TRBD1 covers 11 bases. The CDR3 covers 16 residues. Unmatched junction bases numbered 7, after V lost 6 bases and J lost 4 bases. CDR1 and CDR2 (germline): LGHNT, FRNRAP.